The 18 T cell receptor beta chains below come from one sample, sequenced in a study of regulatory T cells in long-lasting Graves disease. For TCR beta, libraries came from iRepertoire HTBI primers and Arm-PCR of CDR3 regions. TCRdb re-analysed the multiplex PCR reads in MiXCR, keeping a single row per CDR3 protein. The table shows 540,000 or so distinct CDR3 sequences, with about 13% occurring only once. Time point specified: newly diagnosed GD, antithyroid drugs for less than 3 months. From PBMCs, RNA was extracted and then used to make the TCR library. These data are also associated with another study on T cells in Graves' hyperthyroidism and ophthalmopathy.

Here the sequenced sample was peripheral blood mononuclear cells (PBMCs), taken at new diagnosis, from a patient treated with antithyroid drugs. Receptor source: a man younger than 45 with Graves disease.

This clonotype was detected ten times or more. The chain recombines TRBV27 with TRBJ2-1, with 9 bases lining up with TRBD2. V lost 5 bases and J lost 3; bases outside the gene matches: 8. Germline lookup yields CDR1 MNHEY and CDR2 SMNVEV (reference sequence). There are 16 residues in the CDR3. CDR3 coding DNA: TGTGCCAGCAGTCCCCGCGGGAGGGTAGTCTACAATGAGCAGTTCTTC. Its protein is CASSPRGRVVYNEQFF.

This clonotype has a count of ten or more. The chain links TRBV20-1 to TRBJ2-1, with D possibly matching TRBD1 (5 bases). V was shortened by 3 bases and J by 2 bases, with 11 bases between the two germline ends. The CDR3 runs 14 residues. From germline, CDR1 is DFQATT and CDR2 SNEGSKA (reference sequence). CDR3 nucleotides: TGCAGTGCTAGTGCAGGGTTAACCTACAATGAGCAGTTCTTC. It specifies CSASAGLTYNEQFF.

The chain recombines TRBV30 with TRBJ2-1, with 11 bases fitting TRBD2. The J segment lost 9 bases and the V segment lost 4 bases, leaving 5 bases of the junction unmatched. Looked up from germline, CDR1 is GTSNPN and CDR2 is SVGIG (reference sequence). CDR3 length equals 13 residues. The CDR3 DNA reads TGTGCCTGGAAACTAGCGGGAGCAGGTGAGCAGTTCTTC. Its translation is CAWKLAGAGEQFF.

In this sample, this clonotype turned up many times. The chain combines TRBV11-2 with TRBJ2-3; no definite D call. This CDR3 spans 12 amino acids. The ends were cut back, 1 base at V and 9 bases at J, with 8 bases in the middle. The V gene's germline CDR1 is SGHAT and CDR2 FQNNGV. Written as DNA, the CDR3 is TGTGCCAGCAGCTTAGGACTCCGGACGCAGTATTTT. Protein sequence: CASSLGLRTQYF.

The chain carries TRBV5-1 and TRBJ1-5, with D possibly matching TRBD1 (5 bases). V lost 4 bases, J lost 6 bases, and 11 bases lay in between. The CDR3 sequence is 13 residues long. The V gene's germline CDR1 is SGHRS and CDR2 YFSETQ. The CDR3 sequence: CASSRGGGQPQHF. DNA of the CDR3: TGCGCCAGCAGCCGGGGGGGGGGTCAGCCCCAGCATTTT.

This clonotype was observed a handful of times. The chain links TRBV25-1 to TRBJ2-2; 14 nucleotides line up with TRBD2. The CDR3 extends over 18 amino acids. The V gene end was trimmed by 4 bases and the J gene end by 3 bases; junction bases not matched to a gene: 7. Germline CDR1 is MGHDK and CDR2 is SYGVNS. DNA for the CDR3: TGTGCCAGCAGTGCCCTGACTAGCGGGAGGGCGGACACCGGGGAGCTGTTTTTT. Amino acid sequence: CASSALTSGRADTGELFF.

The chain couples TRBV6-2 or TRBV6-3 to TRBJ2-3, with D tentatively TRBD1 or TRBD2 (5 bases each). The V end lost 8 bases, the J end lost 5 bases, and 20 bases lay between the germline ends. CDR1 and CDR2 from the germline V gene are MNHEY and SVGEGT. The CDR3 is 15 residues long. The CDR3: CASGGGFPRGDTQYF. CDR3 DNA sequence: TGTGCCAGCGGTGGGGGATTCCCCCGGGGAGATACGCAGTATTTT.

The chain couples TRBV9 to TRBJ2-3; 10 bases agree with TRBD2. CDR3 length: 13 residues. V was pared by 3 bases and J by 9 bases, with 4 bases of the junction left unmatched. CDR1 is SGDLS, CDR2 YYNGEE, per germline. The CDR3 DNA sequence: TGTGCCAGCAGCGGAACTAGCGGGGAGACGCAGTATTTT. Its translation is CASSGTSGETQYF.

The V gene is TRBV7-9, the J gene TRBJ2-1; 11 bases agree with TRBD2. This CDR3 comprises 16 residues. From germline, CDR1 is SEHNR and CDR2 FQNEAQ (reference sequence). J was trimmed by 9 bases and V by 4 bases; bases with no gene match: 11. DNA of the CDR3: TGTGCCAGCAGCTCTTCGCTAGCGGGAGGAGTGGTTGAGCAGTTCTTC. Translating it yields CASSSSLAGGVVEQFF.

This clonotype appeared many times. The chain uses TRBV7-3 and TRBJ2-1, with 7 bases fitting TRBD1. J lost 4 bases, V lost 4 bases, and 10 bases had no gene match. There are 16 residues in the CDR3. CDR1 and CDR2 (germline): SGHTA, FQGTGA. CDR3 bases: TGTGCCAGCAGCTCCCAAGGGACAGTCCTTTACAATGAGCAGTTCTTC. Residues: CASSSQGTVLYNEQFF.

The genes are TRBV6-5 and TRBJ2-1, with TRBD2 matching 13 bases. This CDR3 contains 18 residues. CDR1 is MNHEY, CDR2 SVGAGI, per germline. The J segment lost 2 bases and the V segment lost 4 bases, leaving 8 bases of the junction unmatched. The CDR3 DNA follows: TGTGCCAGCAGTTCAGGACTAGCGGGAGCTAGTCCCTACAATGAGCAGTTCTTC. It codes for CASSSGLAGASPYNEQFF.

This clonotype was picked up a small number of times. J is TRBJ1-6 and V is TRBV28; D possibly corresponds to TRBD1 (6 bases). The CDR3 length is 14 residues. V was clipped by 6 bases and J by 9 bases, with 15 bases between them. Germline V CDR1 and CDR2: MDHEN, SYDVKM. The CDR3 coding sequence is TGTGCCAGCAGGGGGGGGGCGGCCGGTTCACCCCTCCACTTT. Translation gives CASRGGAAGSPLHF.

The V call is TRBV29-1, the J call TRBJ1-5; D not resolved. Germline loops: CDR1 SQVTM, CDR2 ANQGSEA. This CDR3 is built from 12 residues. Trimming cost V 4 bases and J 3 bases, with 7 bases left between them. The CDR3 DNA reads TGCAGCGTTGGACACCTCAATCAGCCCCAGCATTTT. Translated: CSVGHLNQPQHF.

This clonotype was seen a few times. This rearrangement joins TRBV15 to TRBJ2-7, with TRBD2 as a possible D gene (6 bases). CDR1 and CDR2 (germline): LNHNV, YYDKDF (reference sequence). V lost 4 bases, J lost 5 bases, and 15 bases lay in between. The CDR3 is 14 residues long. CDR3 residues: CATSIRLVGHEQYF. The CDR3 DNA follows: TGTGCCACCAGCATACGACTAGTCGGCCACGAGCAGTACTTC.

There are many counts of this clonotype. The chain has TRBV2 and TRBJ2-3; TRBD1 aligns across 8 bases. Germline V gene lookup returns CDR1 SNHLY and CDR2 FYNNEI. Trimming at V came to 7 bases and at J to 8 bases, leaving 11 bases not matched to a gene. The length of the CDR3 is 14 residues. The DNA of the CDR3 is TGTGCCAGCACCTACAGGGGGGTGGATCCTACGCAGTATTTT. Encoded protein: CASTYRGVDPTQYF.

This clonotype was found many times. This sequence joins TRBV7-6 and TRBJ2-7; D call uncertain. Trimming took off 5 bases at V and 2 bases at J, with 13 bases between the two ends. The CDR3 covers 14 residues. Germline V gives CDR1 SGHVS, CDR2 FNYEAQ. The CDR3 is CASSPSPATYEQYF. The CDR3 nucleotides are TGTGCCAGCAGCCCCAGCCCGGCGACCTACGAGCAGTACTTC. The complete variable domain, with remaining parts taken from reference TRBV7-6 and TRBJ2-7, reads GAGVSQSPRYKVTKRGQDVALRCDPISGHVSLYWYRQALGQGPEFLTYFNYEAQQDKSGLPNDRFSAERPEGSISTLTIQRTEQRDSAMYRCASSPSPATYEQYFGPGTRLTVT.

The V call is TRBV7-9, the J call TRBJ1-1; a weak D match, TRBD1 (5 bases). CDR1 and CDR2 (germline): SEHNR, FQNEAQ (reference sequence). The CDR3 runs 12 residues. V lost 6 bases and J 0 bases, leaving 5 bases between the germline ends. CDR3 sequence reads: CASRGLNTEAFF. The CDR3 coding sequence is TGTGCCAGCAGGGGACTGAACACTGAAGCTTTCTTT.

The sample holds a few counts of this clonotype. CDR3 sequence reads: CASRSQHSGYDTQYF. The CDR3 DNA sequence: TGTGCCAGCAGATCGCAGCACAGTGGGTACGATACGCAGTATTTT. The V and J genes are TRBV27 and TRBJ2-3, with D uncertain. Trimming left V 6 bases short and J 6 bases short, with 19 bases between. CDR3 size: 15 residues. CDR1 is MNHEY, CDR2 SMNVEV, per germline (reference sequence).